The subject of this entry is one TCR beta chain. The data were taken from a study of blood T cell repertoires in COVID-19. Looking at the study overall: Acute-phase and convalescent COVID-19 samples originated in the United States, Italy and Spain. T cells, B-cell-depleted T cells, or PBMCs supplied cDNA or gDNA.

CDR3 length equals 16 residues. Germline CDR1 and CDR2: KGHSH and LQKENI. V lost 1 base to trimming and J lost 2 bases; unmatched junction nucleotides: 4. One Seattle source followed patients from active infection through their disease course. Per the study methods: Reference gene primer amplification in the assay estimated nucleated cell counts. Measured with immunoSEQ multiplex PCR; TCRdb has only the in-frame clones, and not every one. From that table come the V and J calls and clone size; the DNA was used to work out D and trimming. The repertoire holds about 250,000 clones, with around 90% as singletons.

The sample comprised peripheral blood. This TCR was sampled from a man between 25 and 39 years old with COVID-19, enrolled during active disease. This chain links TRBV18 with TRBJ1-5, with 8 bases that match TRBD1. CDR3 sequence: CASSPRAGGGNQPQHF. The CDR3 coding sequence is TGTGCCAGCTCACCACGGGCAGGGGGCGGCAATCAGCCCCAGCATTTT. Based on the CDR3 plus reference TRBV18 and TRBJ1-5, the full variable domain is NAGVMQNPRHLVRRRGQEARLRCSPMKGHSHVYWYRQLPEEGLKFMVYLQKENIIDESGMPKERFSAEFPKEGPSILRIQQVVRGDSAAYFCASSPRAGGGNQPQHFGDGTRLSIL.